This paragraph reports one TCR beta chain. Its specific antigen is unknown. Base quality data are lacking; no much larger clone is found one base away. In Seattle, one collaborating source enrolled patients while the infection was active and tracked those patients longitudinally over the course of disease. Collaborating institutions collected whole blood in K2EDTA tubes following their own protocols. Collaborator samples were shipped for TCRbeta analysis as frozen whole blood, isolated PBMCs, or DNA extracted from either sample type. The data originate from a study of blood T cell repertoires in COVID-19 (dated by TCRdb to the early 2020s). Regarding the study in general: Samples from collaborators originated in the United States, Italy and Spain and spanned both the acute and convalescent phases of COVID-19. The material from the prospective study consisted of cDNA or gDNA derived from T cells, B-cell-depleted T cells, or PBMCs. Subjects who had been exposed to COVID-19, were actively infected with it, or had recovered from it provided the deeply sampled blood TCRbeta repertoires that made up the dataset. A freely available public database, intended as a resource for researchers studying the immune response to SARS-CoV-2, is where the repertoires were released. The samples were drawn from two sources: the first 160 participants of the ongoing ImmuneRACE study, and 1,000 to 1,500 subjects contributed by 6 global collaborators. Sample metadata almost always included a de-identified subject ID, COVID-19 status, age in years and sex. Where available, HLA class I and class II types were taken from metadata supplied by the sample provider and were not determined by assay-based typing.

What the authors observed across the whole study: How much clinical and demographic metadata was included differed by source and by participant, and the metadata was provided uncurated.

V loses 5 bases, J loses 4 bases, and the germline ends lie 11 bases apart. Including cysteine and phenylalanine, the CDR3 has 13 amino acids. Only the CDR3 DNA is retained, 39 bases long and in frame from the first base. In the germline V gene (reference sequence), CDR1 corresponds to SEHNR and CDR2 to FQNEAQ. TCRbeta CDR3 regions were amplified from genomic DNA using the immunoSEQ Assay, a bias-controlled multiplex PCR. As for the original processing: Nucleated cell counts per sample were estimated from amplification of reference gene primers within the assay. To quantify the absolute abundance of each unique TCRbeta CDR3 rearrangement, sequence reads were collapsed and filtered. For each sample, productive Simpson clonality was calculated as the square root of Simpson's diversity index across productive rearrangements. TCRdb obtained this table from immuneACCESS and retained in-frame rearrangements with V and J assigned. These tables miss some clones; where compared with another copy, unresolved V genes account for less than half of the shortfall, and the remainder is unexplained. That table supplies the V and J calls and clone size; D and trimming were determined from the DNA. Across this sample there are some 200,000 clones, with approximately 85% seen only once. The ten top clones hold around 2.5% of the sample.

The chain employs TRBV7-9 and TRBJ1-1; confidence is insufficient to name the D gene. This receptor was identified in a woman in her sixties or seventies with COVID-19, enrolled during active disease. The sequencing sample was made of peripheral blood. The encoded CDR3 is CASSPSEGTEAFF. The DNA is as follows: TGTGCCAGCAGCCCATCTGAGGGCACTGAAGCTTTCTTT.